The 5 T cell receptor beta chains below come from one sample, sequenced in a study of blood T cell repertoires in COVID-19. The assay was immunoSEQ multiplex PCR, and TCRdb's table has in-frame clones only and misses some. Of around 150,000 clones listed, roughly 90% are singletons. Sequenced material: peripheral blood. The receptor source for this set is a man aged 50 or older with active or convalescent COVID-19.

About this clone: The sample has other DNA sequences that encode this CDR3 too. This chain joins TRBV5-1 and TRBJ2-3; 8 positions agree with TRBD2. Germline V lookup: CDR1 SGHRS, CDR2 YFSETQ. V lost 2 bases to trimming and J lost 1 base; unmatched junction nucleotides: 0. This CDR3 comprises 14 residues. The DNA for the CDR3 is TGCGCCAGCAGCTTAGCGGGAGGCACAGATACGCAGTATTTT. Amino acids: CASSLAGGTDTQYF. Full variable domain (rest looked up from reference TRBV5-1 and TRBJ2-3): KAGVTQTPRYLIKTRGQQVTLSCSPISGHRSVSWYQQTPGQGLQFLFEYFSETQRNKGNFPGRFSGRQFSNSRSEMNVSTLELGDSALYLCASSLAGGTDTQYFGPGTRLTVL.

The chain links TRBV19 to TRBJ1-6; D might be TRBD1 (6 bases). With 7 bases removed from V and 7 bases from J, the gap between germline ends came to 17 bases. Germline V gene lookup returns CDR1 LNHDA and CDR2 SQIVND (reference sequence). The CDR3 has 15 amino acids. CDR3 amino acids: CASTTAGRGNSPLHF. The CDR3 nucleotides are TGTGCCAGTACTACTGCCGGGAGGGGGAATTCACCCCTCCACTTT.

V usage is TRBV19 and J usage is TRBJ1-2, with 10 bases lining up with TRBD1. Trimming removed 7 bases from V and 4 bases from J; junction bases left unmatched: 3. The CDR3 consists of 13 residues. Germline V gene sequence: CDR1 LNHDA, CDR2 SQIVND (reference sequence). The CDR3 sequence: CASTRDRGYGYTF. The CDR3 DNA reads as TGTGCCAGTACCCGGGACAGGGGCTATGGCTACACCTTC.

The chain couples TRBV11-2 to TRBJ2-7; 7 bases agree with TRBD1. Germline CDR1 SGHAT, CDR2 FQNNGV. The CDR3 totals 14 residues. V dropped 6 bases and J dropped 2; count of bases not matched to a gene: 7. CDR3 DNA: TGTGCCAGCAGTCCCTCGACAGGGCCCTACGAGCAGTACTTC. It specifies CASSPSTGPYEQYF.

The chain's CDR3 is CASSDGTGITDTQYF. The CDR3 DNA follows: TGTGCCAGCAGCGACGGGACAGGCATAACAGATACGCAGTATTTT. The chain carries TRBV3-1 (or the pseudogene TRBV3-2) and TRBJ2-3, with 8 bases that match TRBD1. V lost 5 bases, J lost 3 bases, and 7 bases stayed unmatched. The CDR3 consists of 15 residues. Per the germline V gene, CDR1 is LGHDT and CDR2 is YNNKEL (reference sequence).